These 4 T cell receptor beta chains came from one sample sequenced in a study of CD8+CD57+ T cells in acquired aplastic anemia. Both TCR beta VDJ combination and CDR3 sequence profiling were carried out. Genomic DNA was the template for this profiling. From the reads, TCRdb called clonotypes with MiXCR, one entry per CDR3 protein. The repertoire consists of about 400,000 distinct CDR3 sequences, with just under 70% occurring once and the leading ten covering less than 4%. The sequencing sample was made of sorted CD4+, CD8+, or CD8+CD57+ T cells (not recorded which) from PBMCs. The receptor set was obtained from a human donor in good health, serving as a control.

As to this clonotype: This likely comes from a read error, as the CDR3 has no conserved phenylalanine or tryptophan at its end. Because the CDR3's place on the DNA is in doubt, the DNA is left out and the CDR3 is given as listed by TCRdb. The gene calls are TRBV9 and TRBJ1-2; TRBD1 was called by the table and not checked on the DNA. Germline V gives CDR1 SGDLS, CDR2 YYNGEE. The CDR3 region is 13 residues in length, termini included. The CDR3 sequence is CASSVADGGGNNV.

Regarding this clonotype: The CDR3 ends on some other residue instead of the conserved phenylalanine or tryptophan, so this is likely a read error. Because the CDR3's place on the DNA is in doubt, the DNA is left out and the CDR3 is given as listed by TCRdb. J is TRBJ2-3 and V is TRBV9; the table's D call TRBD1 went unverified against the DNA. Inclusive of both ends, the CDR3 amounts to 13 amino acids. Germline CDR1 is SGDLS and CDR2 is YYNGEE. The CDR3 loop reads CASSAPGDPYNSL.

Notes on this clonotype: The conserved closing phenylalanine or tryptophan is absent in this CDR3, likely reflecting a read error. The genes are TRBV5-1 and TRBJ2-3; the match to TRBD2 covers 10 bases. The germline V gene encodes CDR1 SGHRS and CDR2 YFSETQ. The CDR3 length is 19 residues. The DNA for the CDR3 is TGTGCCAGCAGCTTAGCTTTCCTAGCGGGGGTCGGAGTGGCAGATACGCAGTATCTT. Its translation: CASSLAFLAGVGVADTQYL.

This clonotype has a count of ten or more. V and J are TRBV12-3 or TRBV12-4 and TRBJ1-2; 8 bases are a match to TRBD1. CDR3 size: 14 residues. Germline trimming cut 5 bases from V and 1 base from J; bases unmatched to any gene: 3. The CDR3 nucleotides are TGTGCCAGCAGTCAGGGGGCGAATAACTATGGCTACACCTTC. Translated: CASSQGANNYGYTF.